The text below deals with one TCR beta chain. Measured with immunoSEQ multiplex PCR; TCRdb has only the in-frame clones, and not every one. Here the sample spans approximately 190,000 clones, about 90% being singletons. This sample stems from a study of control samples from healthy donors and cancer patients. The germline gives CDR1 LGHDT, CDR2 YNNKEL (reference sequence). This CDR3 spans 14 amino acids. V was pared by 4 bases and J by 2 bases, with 11 bases between. Sample: blood. The gene calls are TRBV3-1 (or the pseudogene TRBV3-2) and TRBJ1-1; tentative D call: TRBD1 (6 bases). This clonotype was sampled from a young man in good health. CDR3 bases: TGTGCCAGCAGCCCACCCAGGGGAAACACTGAAGCTTTCTTT. Its translation is CASSPPRGNTEAFF.